The 26 T cell receptor beta chains below were found in one sample sequenced in a study of identical twins. One entry per CDR3 protein results from TCRdb running MiXCR on the 5' RACE reads. The profile covers 1.5 million or so distinct CDR3 sequences, with under 35% appearing a single time and roughly 0.3% taken by the ten largest. Specimen: cord blood. The receptors were sampled from a newborn girl in good health.

The chain has TRBV20-1 and TRBJ1-2; TRBD1 agrees at 9 bases. V dropped 6 bases and J dropped 3; count of bases not matched to a gene: 8. The CDR3 extends over 14 amino acids. Germline loops: CDR1 DFQATT, CDR2 SNEGSKA (reference sequence). The CDR3 DNA reads as TGCAGTGCCGAGGAGTGGACAGGGGACTATGGCTACACCTTC. Its protein product is CSAEEWTGDYGYTF.

Only a few counts were recorded for this clonotype. The chain couples TRBV20-1 to TRBJ1-5, with D possibly being TRBD1 (6 bases). Germline V gene data show CDR1 as DFQATT and CDR2 as SNEGSKA (reference sequence). The V end was cut by 3 bases, the J end by 0 bases, with 12 bases between. The CDR3 covers 15 residues. CDR3 sequence (DNA): TGCAGTGCTAGGGGGACATTTTATAGCAATCAGCCCCAGCATTTT. Translating gives CSARGTFYSNQPQHF.

V and J are TRBV27 and TRBJ1-6; 11 bases align to TRBD1. The germline gives CDR1 MNHEY, CDR2 SMNVEV (reference sequence). Trimming cost V 2 bases and J 9 bases; bases outside gene matches: 3. The CDR3 covers 15 residues. The chain's CDR3 is CASSLGGTGGSPLHF. The CDR3 coding sequence is TGTGCCAGCAGTTTAGGGGGGACAGGGGGTTCACCCCTCCACTTT.

A remark on this clonotype: This may stem from a read error, because a much larger clone lies one nucleotide away. This sequence joins TRBV11-2 and TRBJ2-1; 14 bases fit TRBD2. This CDR3 comprises 17 residues. V lost 5 bases, J lost 10 bases, and 13 bases stayed unmatched. Germline V CDR1 and CDR2: SGHAT, FQNNGV. In DNA form, the CDR3 reads TGTGCCAGCAGCCGGGGACTAGCGGGAGTAGTCTCCTACGAGCAGTTCTTC. It translates to CASSRGLAGVVSYEQFF.

There are a few counts of this clonotype. The V call is TRBV12-3 or TRBV12-4, the J call TRBJ2-1, with D possibly matching TRBD1 (6 bases). There are 14 residues in the CDR3. V was clipped by 4 bases and J by 7 bases, with 14 bases between them. The CDR3 loop reads CASSSKRQGNEQFF. In DNA, the CDR3 is TGTGCCAGCAGTTCTAAGCGCCAGGGGAATGAGCAGTTCTTC.

V is TRBV28 and J is TRBJ2-1, with 12 bases matching TRBD2. The last part of the DNA fits TRBJ2-7 better; the J call may be wrong. The CDR3 runs to 16 residues. Looked up from germline, CDR1 is MDHEN and CDR2 is SYDVKM. The CDR3 DNA follows: TGTGCCAGCAGTTTATGGACTAGCGGGAGCGTCAATGAGCAGTACTTC. Its protein product is CASSLWTSGSVNEQYF.

The V gene is TRBV4-1, the J gene TRBJ2-3; no clear D gene. The V gene's germline CDR1 is MGHRA and CDR2 YSYEKL. V lost 0 bases and J lost 2, with 12 bases in between. The CDR3 is made up of 16 amino acids. The CDR3 protein is CASSQEGWGNTDTQYF. The CDR3 nucleotides are TGCGCCAGCAGCCAAGAGGGTTGGGGAAACACAGATACGCAGTATTTT.

This clonotype was detected only a few times. V and J are TRBV11-2 and TRBJ1-6; D gene unclear. V lost 0 bases and J 0 bases, leaving 9 bases between the germline ends. Germline-derived CDR1 and CDR2 are SGHAT and FQNNGV. CDR3 size: 17 residues. CDR3 nucleotides: TGTGCCAGCAGCTTAGATCAGAGGAGCTCCTATAATTCACCCCTCCACTTT. It encodes CASSLDQRSSYNSPLHF. The full variable domain, with the rest looked up from reference TRBV11-2 and TRBJ1-6, is EAGVAQSPRYKIIEKRQSVAFWCNPISGHATLYWYQQILGQGPKLLIQFQNNGVVDDSQLPKDRFSAERLKGVDSTLKIQPAKLEDSAVYLCASSLDQRSSYNSPLHFGNGTRLTVT.

The J gene is TRBJ2-5, the V gene TRBV6-2 or TRBV6-3, with 12 nucleotides matching TRBD2. With V trimmed by 3 bases and J by 1 base, 24 bases remained unmatched. The CDR3 length is 23 residues. Germline V CDR1 and CDR2: MNHEY, SVGEGT. The CDR3 bases are TGTGCCAGCAGTTATCCCCAAGACTATGCAGGGCTCCTGACTAGCGGGGGCCAAGAGACCCAGTACTTC. This sequence encodes CASSYPQDYAGLLTSGGQETQYF.

This clonotype showed up just a few times. J is TRBJ2-7 and V is TRBV2; D may be TRBD2 (5 bases). The CDR3 spans 13 residues. Germline-derived CDR1 and CDR2 are SNHLY and FYNNEI. Trimming left V 4 bases short and J 6 bases short, with 13 bases between. The CDR3 bases are TGTGCCAGCAGTGGAGGGTCCCTAAGCGAGCAGTACTTC. Encoded protein: CASSGGSLSEQYF.

The rearrangement joins TRBV9 to TRBJ1-2, with 10 bases fitting TRBD1. The length of the CDR3 is 14 residues. The V gene end was trimmed by 2 bases and the J gene end by 6 bases; junction bases not matched to a gene: 4. Germline CDR1 SGDLS, CDR2 YYNGEE. CDR3 sequence (DNA): TGTGCCAGCAGCGTTCTGACAGGGGGCAATGGCTACACCTTC. This translates into CASSVLTGGNGYTF.

This clonotype was detected ten times or more. The chain has TRBV28 and TRBJ2-7; TRBD1 matches at 7 bases. This CDR3 is built from 14 residues. Germline V gives CDR1 MDHEN, CDR2 SYDVKM. V lost 2 bases, J lost 2 bases, and 3 bases stayed unmatched. This CDR3 is CASSLVGQTYEQYF. The DNA for the CDR3 is TGTGCCAGCAGTTTAGTGGGACAGACCTACGAGCAGTACTTC.

This clonotype was observed a few times. V is TRBV29-1 and J is TRBJ2-1, with TRBD2 matching 11 bases. The J segment lost 8 bases and the V segment lost 6 bases, leaving 9 bases of the junction unmatched. This CDR3 contains 14 residues. Looked up from germline, CDR1 is SQVTM and CDR2 is ANQGSEA. CDR3 nucleotides: TGCAGCGTGGTACGACTAGCGGGAATATATGAGCAGTTCTTC. Protein sequence: CSVVRLAGIYEQFF.

This clonotype was seen only a few times. The gene calls are TRBV2 and TRBJ1-1; tentatively, D is TRBD1 (6 bases). V was pared by 7 bases and J by 1 base, with 10 bases between. The V gene's germline CDR1 is SNHLY and CDR2 FYNNEI. This CDR3 contains 13 residues. DNA for the CDR3: TGTGCCAGCACCGGGACATGGAACACTGAAGCTTTCTTT. Amino acids: CASTGTWNTEAFF.

The V and J genes are TRBV11-2 and TRBJ2-7; 7 positions match TRBD2. V dropped 5 bases and J dropped 8; count of bases not matched to a gene: 15. The CDR3 covers 15 residues. From germline, CDR1 is SGHAT and CDR2 FQNNGV. As DNA, the CDR3 is TGTGCCAGCAGCCCCGGACTAGTTCGGAGTTACAAGCAGTACTTC. Amino acid sequence: CASSPGLVRSYKQYF.

This clonotype was recorded many times. The J gene is TRBJ2-7, the V gene TRBV20-1, with 12 bases lining up with TRBD2. With 1 base clipped from V and 1 base from J, the junction kept 2 bases outside the gene matches. The CDR3 has 15 residues. Germline V gene data show CDR1 as DFQATT and CDR2 as SNEGSKA (reference sequence). CDR3 sequence reads: CSARGGTSGSYEQYF. The CDR3 DNA reads as TGCAGTGCTAGAGGTGGGACTAGCGGGTCCTACGAGCAGTACTTC.

A few counts support this clonotype. In nucleotides, the CDR3 is TGTGCCAGCAGCGGGACAGTCCGGTACAATGAGCAGTTCTTC. Protein: CASSGTVRYNEQFF. The genes are TRBV27 and TRBJ2-1; 7 bases are a match to TRBD1. Germline loops: CDR1 MNHEY, CDR2 SMNVEV (reference sequence). This CDR3 region has 14 residues. The V segment lost 6 bases and the J segment 4 bases; nucleotides outside the gene matches: 6.

The V and J genes are TRBV4-1 and TRBJ2-7; TRBD1 matches at 11 bases. The germline CDR1 and CDR2 sequences are MGHRA and YSYEKL. This CDR3 spans 17 amino acids. V was clipped by 1 base and J by 4 bases; unmatched bases: 9. Written as DNA, the CDR3 is TGCGCCAGCAGCCAAGCTGCCGGGACAGGGGGAAAATACGAGCAGTACTTC. As protein: CASSQAAGTGGKYEQYF.

This clonotype was seen at least ten times. J is TRBJ2-1 and V is TRBV7-2, with D perhaps TRBD1 or TRBD2 (5 bases each). This CDR3 contains 18 residues. CDR1 is SGHTA and CDR2 is FQGNSA in the germline V gene. The V end was cut by 4 bases, the J end by 2 bases, with 21 bases between. The CDR3 loop is CASSSLSGPSRAYNEQFF. In DNA form, the CDR3 reads TGTGCCAGCAGCTCTCTCTCAGGGCCTTCGAGGGCCTACAATGAGCAGTTCTTC.

This chain uses TRBV28 with TRBJ2-1; D uncertain. The CDR3 totals 14 residues. The germline gives CDR1 MDHEN, CDR2 SYDVKM. V was clipped by 7 bases and J by 10 bases, with 20 bases between them. Here the CDR3 reads CASNPTASSREQFF. In DNA form, the CDR3 reads TGTGCCAGCAATCCGACCGCCTCAAGTCGCGAGCAGTTCTTC.

The chain links TRBV9 to TRBJ2-1; TRBD2 agrees at 10 bases. V shed 2 bases, J shed 5 bases, and the junction held 4 bases outside the gene matches. The germline CDR1 and CDR2 sequences are SGDLS and YYNGEE. The CDR3 length is 15 residues. The CDR3 DNA reads TGTGCCAGCAGCGTTCTAGCGGGAGAGGACAATGAGCAGTTCTTC. Translation gives CASSVLAGEDNEQFF. Complete variable domain (other parts from reference TRBV9 and TRBJ2-1): DSGVTQTPKHLITATGQRVTLRCSPRSGDLSVYWYQQSLDQGLQFLIQYYNGEERAKGNILERFSAQQFPDLHSELNLSSLELGDSALYFCASSVLAGEDNEQFFGPGTRLTVL.

The chain combines TRBV12-3 or TRBV12-4 with TRBJ2-5; 8 nucleotides align to TRBD1. The J call may be mistaken, given a closer DNA end match to TRBJ2-7. The CDR3 has 14 residues. The chain's CDR3 is CASRVQGDAYEQYF. In DNA, the CDR3 is TGTGCCAGCAGGGTACAGGGGGACGCCTACGAGCAGTACTTC.

This clonotype was seen only once. With a much larger clone just one base away, this may be a read error. The chain carries TRBV7-2 and TRBJ2-1; 10 bases line up with TRBD2. The V gene's germline CDR1 is SGHTA and CDR2 FQGNSA. The CDR3 consists of 14 residues. The J segment lost 8 bases and the V segment lost 7 bases, leaving 8 bases of the junction unmatched. Here the CDR3 DNA reads TGTGCCAGCACTGGACTAGCGGCTTTCTATGAGCAGTTCTTC. Amino acids: CASTGLAAFYEQFF.

V and J are TRBV19 and TRBJ2-7, with a weak D call TRBD1 (6 bases). The CDR3 consists of 14 residues. Germline V lookup: CDR1 LNHDA, CDR2 SQIVND (reference sequence). V dropped 6 bases and J dropped 2 bases, with 14 bases sitting between them. The CDR3 sequence: CASSAQTGPYEQYF. Here the CDR3 DNA reads TGTGCCAGTAGCGCCCAGACAGGCCCCTACGAGCAGTACTTC.

The V and J genes are TRBV6-5 and TRBJ2-1; D call uncertain. The end of the DNA fits TRBJ2-7 better, so the J call may be wrong. Germline lookup yields CDR1 MNHEY and CDR2 SVGAGI. This CDR3 contains 16 residues. CDR3 bases: TGTGCCAGCAGCCCTTCCTTATCGAGCTCCTACAATGAGCAGTACTTC. It codes for CASSPSLSSSYNEQYF.

This clonotype occurred a few times. The chain has TRBV6-2 or TRBV6-3 and TRBJ1-5; no definite D call. V dropped 4 bases and J dropped 4 bases, with 14 bases sitting between them. Germline lookup yields CDR1 MNHEY and CDR2 SVGEGT. This CDR3 contains 15 residues. The CDR3 is CASSLAAGKNQPQHF. DNA of the CDR3: TGTGCCAGCAGTTTGGCGGCAGGAAAGAATCAGCCCCAGCATTTT.